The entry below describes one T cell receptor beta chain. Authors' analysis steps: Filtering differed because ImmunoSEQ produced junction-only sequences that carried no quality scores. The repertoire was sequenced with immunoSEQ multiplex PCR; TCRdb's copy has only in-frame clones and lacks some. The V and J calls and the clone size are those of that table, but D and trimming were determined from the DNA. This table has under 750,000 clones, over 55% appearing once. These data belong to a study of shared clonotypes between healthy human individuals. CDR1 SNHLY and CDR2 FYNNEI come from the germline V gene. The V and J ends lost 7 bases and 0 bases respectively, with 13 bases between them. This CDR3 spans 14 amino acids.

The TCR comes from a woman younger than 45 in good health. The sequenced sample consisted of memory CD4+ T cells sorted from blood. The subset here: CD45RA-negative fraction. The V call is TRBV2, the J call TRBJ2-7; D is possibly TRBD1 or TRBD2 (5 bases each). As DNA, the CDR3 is TGTGCCAGCACCGGGGCCAGGAGCTCCTACGAGCAGTACTTC. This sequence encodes CASTGARSSYEQYF. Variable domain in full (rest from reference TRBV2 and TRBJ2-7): EPEVTQTPSHQVTQMGQEVILRCVPISNHLYFYWYRQILGQKVEFLVSFYNNEISEKSEIFDDQFSVERPDGSNFTLKIRSTKLEDSAMYFCASTGARSSYEQYFGPGTRLTVT.